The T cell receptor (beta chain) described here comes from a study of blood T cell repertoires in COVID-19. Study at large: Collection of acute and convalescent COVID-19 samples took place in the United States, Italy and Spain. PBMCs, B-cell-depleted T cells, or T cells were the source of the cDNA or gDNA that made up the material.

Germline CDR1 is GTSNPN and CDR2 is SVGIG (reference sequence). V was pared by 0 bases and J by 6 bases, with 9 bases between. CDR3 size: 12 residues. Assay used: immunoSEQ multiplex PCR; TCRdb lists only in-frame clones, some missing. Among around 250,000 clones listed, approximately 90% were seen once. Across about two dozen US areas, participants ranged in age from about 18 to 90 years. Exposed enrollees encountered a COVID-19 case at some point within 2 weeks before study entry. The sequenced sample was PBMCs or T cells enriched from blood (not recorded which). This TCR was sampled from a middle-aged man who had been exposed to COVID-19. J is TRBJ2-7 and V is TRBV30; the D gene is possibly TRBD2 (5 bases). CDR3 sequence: CAWSVSVAEQYF. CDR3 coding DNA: TGTGCCTGGAGTGTTAGCGTTGCCGAGCAGTACTTC.